What follows is one TCR beta chain and its context. Germline-derived CDR1 and CDR2 are SGHRS and YFSETQ. The CDR3 covers 15 residues. Trimming pared 4 bases from V and 2 bases from J, leaving 16 bases between. Data came from immunoSEQ multiplex PCR; TCRdb stores just in-frame clones and leaves some out. The sample lists just over 70,000 clones, about four fifths seen once, with about 0.72% in the top ten. This record comes from a study of OX40 agonist ivuxolimab in advanced cancers. The sequence was obtained from an adult with an advanced solid tumor such as melanoma, head and neck, liver or kidney cancer. The chain joins TRBV5-1 to TRBJ2-7; unclear D gene. This material consisted of CD4+ or CD8+ T cells sorted from blood, taken in a trial of the OX40 agonist ivuxolimab. The CDR3 DNA reads TGCGCCAGCAGCGATCCGGCACGTGGGGCCTACGAGCAGTACTTC. Protein: CASSDPARGAYEQYF.